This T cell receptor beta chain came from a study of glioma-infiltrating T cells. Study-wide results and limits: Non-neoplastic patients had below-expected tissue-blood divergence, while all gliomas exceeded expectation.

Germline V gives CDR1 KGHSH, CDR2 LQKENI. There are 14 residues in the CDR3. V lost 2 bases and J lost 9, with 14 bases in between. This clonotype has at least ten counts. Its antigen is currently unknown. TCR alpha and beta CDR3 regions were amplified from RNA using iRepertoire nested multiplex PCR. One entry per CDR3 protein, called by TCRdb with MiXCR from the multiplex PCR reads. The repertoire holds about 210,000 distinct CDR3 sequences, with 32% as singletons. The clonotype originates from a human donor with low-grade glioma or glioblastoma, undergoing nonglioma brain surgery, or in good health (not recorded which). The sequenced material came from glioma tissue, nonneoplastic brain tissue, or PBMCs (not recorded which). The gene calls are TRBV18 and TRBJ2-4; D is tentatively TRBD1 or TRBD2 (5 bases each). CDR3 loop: CASSPTSRDAIQYF. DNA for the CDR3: TGTGCCAGCTCACCAACTTCCAGGGACGCCATTCAGTACTTC.